The 20 T cell receptor beta chains presented below share a single source sample, sequenced in a study of CD8+ T cells in alopecia areata. This sample's treatment: oral pan-JAK inhibitor, 5-10 mg twice daily. Sequencing used cDNA as its template, made by extracting RNA and reverse transcribing it. Measured with immunoSEQ multiplex PCR; TCRdb has only the in-frame clones, and not every one. Of some 150,000 clones listed, roughly four fifths are singletons. The sample was CD8+ T cells sorted from blood, taken at week 4, from a patient treated with tofacitinib. These receptors all stem from a human donor with alopecia areata.

The chain is built from TRBV6-6 and TRBJ2-2; a weak D match, TRBD1 (6 bases). Trimming left V 10 bases short and J 0 bases short, with 12 bases between. The CDR3 totals 14 residues. Germline values: CDR1 MNHNY, CDR2 SVGAGI (reference sequence). The CDR3 DNA reads as TGTGCCACTTCGGACAGAACGAACACCGGGGAGCTGTTTTTT. This codes for CATSDRTNTGELFF.

This sequence joins TRBV5-8 and TRBJ1-2; D remains ambiguous. This CDR3 contains 11 residues. Per the germline V gene, CDR1 is SGHTS and CDR2 is YDEGEE. The V end lost 6 bases, the J end lost 8 bases, and 11 bases lay between the germline ends. The CDR3 region is CASTPSLGYTF. Written as DNA, the CDR3 is TGTGCCAGCACCCCCTCATTGGGCTACACCTTC.

V is TRBV7-2 and J is TRBJ2-7; D might be TRBD2 (5 bases). The V end was cut by 5 bases, the J end by 0 bases, with 11 bases between. Per germline, CDR1 SGHTA and CDR2 FQGNSA. This CDR3 comprises 14 residues. The CDR3: CASSPEEFSYEQYF. The DNA of the CDR3 is TGTGCCAGCAGCCCGGAGGAGTTCTCCTACGAGCAGTACTTC.

J is TRBJ2-1 and V is TRBV5-1; D may match TRBD1 or TRBD2 (5 bases each). This CDR3 comprises 17 residues. CDR1 is SGHRS, CDR2 YFSETQ, per germline. V was trimmed by 4 bases and J by 0 bases, leaving 17 bases between them. CDR3 in amino acids: CASSPYPGAFSYNEQFF. CDR3 bases: TGCGCCAGCAGCCCCTACCCCGGGGCCTTCTCCTACAATGAGCAGTTCTTC.

J is TRBJ2-3 and V is TRBV19, with 7 nucleotides matching TRBD2. This CDR3 contains 15 residues. Germline V lookup: CDR1 LNHDA, CDR2 SQIVND (reference sequence). V was pared by 3 bases and J by 0 bases, with 3 bases of the junction left unmatched. The CDR3 nucleotides read TGTGCCAGTAGTATCCTAGCGGTTAGCACAGATACGCAGTATTTT. This sequence encodes CASSILAVSTDTQYF.

This chain joins TRBV29-1 and TRBJ2-5, with D perhaps matching TRBD1 (6 bases). V gave up 3 bases and J gave up 0 bases, with 11 bases separating them. The CDR3 is 14 residues long. Germline V gene lookup returns CDR1 SQVTM and CDR2 ANQGSEA. DNA for the CDR3: TGCAGCGTTGAGACGGACAGATACCAAGAGACCCAGTACTTC. Its protein is CSVETDRYQETQYF.

V and J are TRBV7-6 and TRBJ1-6, with D perhaps matching TRBD1 (6 bases). The CDR3 contains 16 residues. From germline, CDR1 is SGHVS and CDR2 FNYEAQ. V lost 3 bases and J 7 bases, leaving 16 bases between the germline ends. The CDR3 bases are TGTGCCAGCAGCTTGACTCCAGGGGCACACAATTCACCCCTCCACTTT. It specifies CASSLTPGAHNSPLHF.

About this clone itself: The sample holds other DNA sequences that translate to the same CDR3. The genes are TRBV7-9 and TRBJ1-1; no clear D. This CDR3 spans 15 amino acids. Trimming shortened V by 0 bases and J by 1 base, and 9 bases separated the two germline ends. Looked up from germline, CDR1 is SEHNR and CDR2 is FQNEAQ (reference sequence). The CDR3 here is CASSLAQGRNTEAFF. As DNA, the CDR3 is TGTGCCAGCAGCTTAGCGCAAGGGAGGAACACTGAAGCTTTCTTT.

J is TRBJ2-4 and V is TRBV7-9; D perhaps matches TRBD2 (6 bases). CDR3 length equals 11 residues. Trimming removed 5 bases from V and 9 bases from J, with 8 bases in between. From germline, CDR1 is SEHNR and CDR2 FQNEAQ (reference sequence). The CDR3 is CASSDGSIQYF. CDR3 nucleotide sequence: TGTGCCAGCAGCGACGGGAGCATTCAGTACTTC.

This chain connects TRBV5-4 to TRBJ2-2; D not certain. This CDR3 has 13 amino acids. Trimming pared 6 bases from V and 5 bases from J, leaving 11 bases between. Germline V lookup: CDR1 SGHNT, CDR2 YYREEE (reference sequence). The CDR3 protein is CASKGGNTGELFF. CDR3 DNA: TGTGCCAGCAAGGGCGGAAATACCGGGGAGCTGTTTTTT.

This clone was seen more than once but under ten times. The same CDR3 arises from other DNA sequences in this sample as well. The genes are TRBV7-9 and TRBJ2-7, with D perhaps matching TRBD2 (6 bases). Germline V gene lookup returns CDR1 SEHNR and CDR2 FQNEAQ (reference sequence). This CDR3 has 12 residues. The V gene lost 1 base and the J gene lost 5 bases, with 6 bases spanning the gap. CDR3 in DNA: TGTGCCAGCAGCTTAGGCGGGGACGAGCAGTACTTC. This codes for CASSLGGDEQYF.

This clone was counted between two and nine times. The V gene is TRBV4-1, the J gene TRBJ2-3; D not resolved. This CDR3 has 15 amino acids. V was pared by 1 base and J by 3 bases, with 11 bases between. Per the germline V gene, CDR1 is MGHRA and CDR2 is YSYEKL. The CDR3 DNA reads as TGCGCCAGCAGCCAAGTATTCCAGGAAACAGATACGCAGTATTTT. Its protein product is CASSQVFQETDTQYF.

This chain joins TRBV5-4 and TRBJ1-2; D is perhaps TRBD1 (6 bases). The germline V gene encodes CDR1 SGHNT and CDR2 YYREEE (reference sequence). V shed 2 bases and J shed 4 bases, with 15 bases lying between them. The CDR3 runs 15 residues. CDR3 nucleotides: TGTGCCAGCAGCTTCTACAGGGAGTCGGGCTATGGCTACACCTTC. Translation: CASSFYRESGYGYTF.

This chain joins TRBV7-9 and TRBJ2-7; D assignment may be TRBD1 or TRBD2 (5 bases each). Trimming removed 5 bases at V and 4 bases at J, with 15 bases between. The CDR3 spans 14 residues. Germline CDR1 is SEHNR and CDR2 is FQNEAQ (reference sequence). This chain's CDR3 is CASSHRDGTYEQYF. CDR3 in DNA: TGTGCCAGCAGCCACCGGGACGGAACATACGAGCAGTACTTC.

This clone was seen a few times. The chain recombines TRBV6-5 with TRBJ2-7, with D unclear. V gave up 0 bases and J gave up 4 bases, with 7 bases separating them. The CDR3 runs to 13 residues. Germline loops: CDR1 MNHEY, CDR2 SVGAGI. The CDR3 nucleotides read TGTGCCAGCAGTTACTCGACGGAGTACGAGCAGTACTTC. It is translated as CASSYSTEYEQYF.

The chain couples TRBV19 to TRBJ2-7; 7 nucleotides align to TRBD2. CDR1 is LNHDA, CDR2 SQIVND, per germline (reference sequence). Trimming took 5 bases from V and 2 from J; bases not matched to a gene: 9. The CDR3 totals 15 residues. CDR3 coding DNA: TGTGCCAGTAGTTATGGCTCCGGGACTACCTACGAGCAGTACTTC. The encoded protein is CASSYGSGTTYEQYF.

The CDR3 is CASSTGQGNGYTF. The CDR3 nucleotides read TGTGCCAGCAGCACAGGACAGGGGAATGGCTACACCTTC. The V and J genes are TRBV7-2 and TRBJ1-2; TRBD1 matches at 9 bases. The CDR3 loop spans 13 amino acids. Germline lookup yields CDR1 SGHTA and CDR2 FQGNSA. V shed 5 bases, J shed 6 bases, and the junction held 4 bases outside the gene matches.

The CDR3 loop is CASSLLGGTDTQYF. The CDR3, as DNA: TGTGCCAGCAGCTTGTTAGGGGGTACAGATACGCAGTATTTT. The chain combines TRBV13 with TRBJ2-3, with D possibly TRBD1 on 6 matching bases. CDR1 is PRHDT, CDR2 FYEKMQ, per germline (reference sequence). The CDR3 spans 14 residues. Deletions cut 3 bases from V and 3 bases from J, with 10 bases between.

The CDR3 spells CASSLSKPRQQFSLWANVLTF. The CDR3 DNA reads TGTGCCAGCAGTTTATCGAAACCGAGGCAACAATTCTCTCTATGGGCCAACGTCCTGACTTTC. The chain uses TRBV27 and TRBJ2-6; no firm D call. CDR1 and CDR2 (germline): MNHEY, SMNVEV (reference sequence). V lost 0 bases to trimming and J lost 5 bases, with 26 bases between them. The CDR3 extends over 21 amino acids.

The DNA of the CDR3 is TGCGCCAGCCCTCCGAGGTTTCGCACAGATACGCAGTATTTT. Translating it yields CASPPRFRTDTQYF. The chain employs TRBV23-1 and TRBJ2-3, with D unclear. TRBV23-1 has ORF status, its function being uncertain. Trimming shortened V by 8 bases and J by 1 base, and 13 bases separated the two germline ends. The CDR3 runs to 14 residues.